This TCR beta chain emerged from a study of shared clonotypes between healthy human individuals. General study points: Estimated richness values were generally larger in naive subsets than in memory subsets.

Remarks on this clone: Its antigen is not identified.

Measured with immunoSEQ multiplex PCR; TCRdb has only the in-frame clones, and not every one. The table has 780,000 or so clones, roughly two thirds seen once. The sequence came from a woman aged 25 to 39 in good health. Sequenced: memory CD4+ T cells sorted from blood. Specified subset: CD45RA-negative fraction.

Here the CDR3 reads CAWSVGLESTDTQYF. The CDR3 DNA sequence: TGTGCCTGGAGTGTAGGGCTGGAAAGCACAGATACGCAGTATTTT. The chain carries TRBV30 and TRBJ2-3; D gene uncertain. With 0 bases removed from V and 0 bases from J, the gap between germline ends came to 10 bases. The CDR3 length is 15 residues. Germline V lookup: CDR1 GTSNPN, CDR2 SVGIG (reference sequence).